The 28 T cell receptor beta chains listed next were all sequenced from one sample in a study of blood T cell repertoires in COVID-19. Sequenced by immunoSEQ multiplex PCR; TCRdb stores in-frame clones only, minus some. The sample contains about 44,000 clones, about nine tenths of which appear only once. The sample comprised peripheral blood. These receptors were collected from an elderly woman in a cohort sampled during active or convalescent COVID-19.

This chain links TRBV6-5 with TRBJ2-7; tentatively, D is TRBD1 (6 bases). V lost 0 bases to trimming and J lost 0 bases, with 12 bases between them. Germline CDR1 and CDR2: MNHEY and SVGAGI. The CDR3 consists of 16 residues. This CDR3 is CASSYSYRAISYEQYF. CDR3 sequence (DNA): TGTGCCAGCAGTTACTCATACAGGGCGATCTCCTACGAGCAGTACTTC.

The chain has TRBV28 and TRBJ2-3, with 7 positions matching TRBD2. J was trimmed by 2 bases and V by 3 bases; bases with no gene match: 11. The germline CDR1 and CDR2 sequences are MDHEN and SYDVKM. The CDR3 is made up of 17 amino acids. In DNA, the CDR3 is TGTGCCAGCAGTTTCCCGGGGAGGGGACTCTACACAGATACGCAGTATTTT. Amino acid sequence: CASSFPGRGLYTDTQYF.

The chain uses TRBV19 and TRBJ1-2; maybe TRBD1 (6 bases). Looked up from germline, CDR1 is LNHDA and CDR2 is SQIVND (reference sequence). V was trimmed by 5 bases and J by 3 bases, leaving 13 bases between them. CDR3 length: 14 residues. CDR3 DNA sequence: TGTGCCAGTAGTTTCCGGACAGAACACTATGGCTACACCTTC. Its translation is CASSFRTEHYGYTF. Filled out from reference TRBV19 and TRBJ1-2, the complete variable domain reads DGGITQSPKYLFRKEGQNVTLSCEQNLNHDAMYWYRQDPGQGLRLIYYSQIVNDFQKGDIAEGYSVSREKKESFPLTVTSAQKNPTAFYLCASSFRTEHYGYTFGSGTRLTVV.

This chain joins TRBV6-2 or TRBV6-3 and TRBJ2-7; 8 nucleotides match TRBD2. The germline V gene has CDR1 MNHEY and CDR2 SVGEGT. Trimming removed 3 bases from V and 7 bases from J; junction bases left unmatched: 11. The CDR3 is 15 amino acids. The CDR3 reads CASSYSSGREREQYF. In DNA form, the CDR3 reads TGTGCCAGCAGTTATTCTTCCGGGAGGGAGCGGGAGCAGTACTTC.

J is TRBJ2-1 and V is TRBV11-3; 7 bases match TRBD2. Germline values: CDR1 SGHNT, CDR2 YENEEA. V shed 2 bases, J shed 7 bases, and the junction held 8 bases outside the gene matches. This CDR3 contains 15 residues. The CDR3 bases are TGTGCCAGCAGCTTAAGCACCGGGAGGTCAAATGAGCAGTTCTTC. Its translation is CASSLSTGRSNEQFF.

The CDR3 coding sequence is TGTGCCAGCAGTGATTCTGGACTCACCGGGGAGCTGTTTTTT. This codes for CASSDSGLTGELFF. The chain joins TRBV2 to TRBJ2-2; D might be TRBD2 (5 bases). The CDR3 totals 14 residues. Germline V lookup: CDR1 SNHLY, CDR2 FYNNEI. V lost 3 bases and J 4 bases, leaving 9 bases between the germline ends.

This clone showed up just a few times. The V gene is TRBV11-2, the J gene TRBJ2-7; D possibly corresponds to TRBD2 (5 bases). The CDR3 sequence is 16 residues long. V dropped 4 bases and J dropped 6 bases, with 22 bases sitting between them. From germline, CDR1 is SGHAT and CDR2 FQNNGV. The CDR3 nucleotides are TGTGCCAGCAGCTCCATCAGCGGCAAGGGTTGGGGCGAGCAGTACTTC. It specifies CASSSISGKGWGEQYF.

The chain couples TRBV5-1 to TRBJ2-5; TRBD1 aligns across 7 bases. The CDR3 is 13 amino acids. After removal of 4 bases from V and 4 bases from J, the junction contained 4 bases not matched to a gene. Germline V gene lookup returns CDR1 SGHRS and CDR2 YFSETQ. CDR3 nucleotides: TGCGCCAGCAGCAGGGGGCAGGCAGAGACCCAGTACTTC. This codes for CASSRGQAETQYF.

This clone was seen a handful of times. The CDR3: CASSPRSGGVNYEQYF. In DNA form, the CDR3 reads TGTGCCAGCAGCCCCCGTAGCGGGGGTGTGAACTACGAGCAGTACTTC. The genes are TRBV11-3 and TRBJ2-7, with 9 nucleotides matching TRBD2. This CDR3 has 16 amino acids. J lost 3 bases, V lost 5 bases, and 11 bases had no gene match. Germline V CDR1 and CDR2: SGHNT, YENEEA.

This chain links TRBV21-1 with TRBJ1-3; the table assigns TRBD1, which was not confirmed against the DNA. TRBV21-1 has pseudogene status. The CDR3 is made up of 18 amino acids. The CDR3 nucleotides read TGTGCCAGCAGCACCCGAAAACCGGGGACAAGCTCTGGAAACACCATATATTTT. It yields the protein CASSTRKPGTSSGNTIYF.

The rearrangement joins TRBV5-5 to TRBJ2-7; 11 bases map to TRBD2. The CDR3 extends over 15 amino acids. Trimming cost V 5 bases and J 7 bases; bases outside gene matches: 11. Germline lookup yields CDR1 SGHKS and CDR2 YYEKEE (reference sequence). Here the CDR3 DNA reads TGTGCCAGCAGAACCTCACTAGCGGGAGTGATTGAGCAGTACTTC. Its translation: CASRTSLAGVIEQYF.

The chain employs TRBV7-9 and TRBJ2-2; TRBD1 matches 9 bases. This CDR3 region has 16 residues. Germline V gene lookup returns CDR1 SEHNR and CDR2 FQNEAQ (reference sequence). V dropped 5 bases and J dropped 6; count of bases not matched to a gene: 10. For the CDR3, the DNA is TGTGCCAGCAGCCGCGGACAGGGGCGGCGTGCCGGGGAGCTGTTTTTT. As protein: CASSRGQGRRAGELFF.

CDR3 DNA: TGTGCCAGCAGCTTAAGACTAGCGGGAGTAGGGACAGATACGCAGTATTTT. Protein: CASSLRLAGVGTDTQYF. This chain joins TRBV7-2 and TRBJ2-3, with 12 bases lining up with TRBD2. The CDR3 has 17 residues. V was pared by 2 bases and J by 3 bases, with 6 bases of the junction left unmatched. Per the germline V gene, CDR1 is SGHTA and CDR2 is FQGNSA.

The CDR3, as DNA: TGTGCCAGCAGTTACTCGCCGAGCGGGAGCGCCTACGAGCAGTACTTC. Amino acid sequence: CASSYSPSGSAYEQYF. The rearrangement links TRBV6-2 or TRBV6-3 to TRBJ2-7; 8 positions agree with TRBD2. Per the germline V gene, CDR1 is MNHEY and CDR2 is SVGEGT. The CDR3 is 16 amino acids. The V segment lost 0 bases and the J segment 2 bases; nucleotides outside the gene matches: 6.

This clone turned up a few times. The chain has TRBV4-3 and TRBJ2-3, with unresolved D. Trimming pared 1 base from V and 0 bases from J, leaving 14 bases between. CDR3 length: 17 residues. Germline-derived CDR1 and CDR2 are LGHNA and YSLEER. The CDR3 spells CASSQGPDGESTDTQYF. The CDR3 DNA sequence: TGCGCCAGCAGCCAAGGGCCCGACGGAGAGAGCACAGATACGCAGTATTTT.

This chain joins TRBV5-1 and TRBJ2-1; 8 bases line up with TRBD2. Germline V CDR1 and CDR2: SGHRS, YFSETQ. Germline trimming cut 3 bases from V and 3 bases from J; bases unmatched to any gene: 5. The CDR3 extends over 15 amino acids. The CDR3: CASSSTSGSYNEQFF. CDR3 DNA sequence: TGCGCCAGCAGCTCCACTAGCGGAAGCTACAATGAGCAGTTCTTC.

This clone was seen only once. This sequence joins TRBV3-1 (or the pseudogene TRBV3-2) and TRBJ2-2; D is possibly TRBD2 (5 bases). V lost 4 bases, J lost 4 bases, and 7 bases lay in between. The CDR3 length is 13 residues. The germline V gene has CDR1 LGHDT and CDR2 YNNKEL (reference sequence). The CDR3 DNA sequence: TGTGCCAGCAGCCTCAGCGGCACCGGGGAGCTGTTTTTT. Its translation: CASSLSGTGELFF.

The J gene is TRBJ2-5, the V gene TRBV5-1; TRBD2 is a possible D gene (5 bases). In germline, CDR1 is SGHRS, CDR2 YFSETQ. Deletions cut 7 bases from V and 2 bases from J, with 12 bases between. The CDR3 runs 13 residues. CDR3 region: CASGSGPQETQYF. DNA for the CDR3: TGCGCCAGCGGGAGTGGGCCTCAAGAGACCCAGTACTTC.

The count of this clone is one. The rearrangement uses TRBV4-3 and TRBJ1-3; TRBD1 matches at 9 bases. The J segment lost 3 bases and the V segment lost 1 base, leaving 10 bases of the junction unmatched. The CDR3 has 18 residues. Germline CDR1 and CDR2: LGHNA and YSLEER. DNA of the CDR3: TGCGCCAGCAGCCAAGGCGCCCAGGGACAGGGCGGTGGAAACACCATATATTTT. This gives the protein CASSQGAQGQGGGNTIYF.

V is TRBV7-7 and J is TRBJ2-3; the D is unclear. Trimming shortened V by 1 base and J by 4 bases, and 6 bases separated the two germline ends. Germline loops: CDR1 SSHAT, CDR2 FNYEAQ (reference sequence). This CDR3 contains 13 residues. The CDR3 DNA reads as TGTGCCAGCAGCTTAGGGCCCCCAGATACGCAGTATTTT. It yields the protein CASSLGPPDTQYF.

This clone was found a few times. V gene TRBV10-1 combines with J gene TRBJ2-1; a possible D gene is TRBD1 (5 bases). CDR1 WNHNN and CDR2 SYGVQD come from the germline V gene (reference sequence). The CDR3 extends over 16 amino acids. V lost 3 bases, J lost 1 base, and 13 bases lay in between. The CDR3 protein is CASSEKQGWSYNEQFF. CDR3 DNA: TGCGCCAGCAGTGAAAAGCAGGGTTGGTCCTACAATGAGCAGTTCTTC.

The chain has TRBV2 and TRBJ2-7; the match to TRBD1 covers 7 bases. CDR1 SNHLY and CDR2 FYNNEI come from the germline V gene. The CDR3 contains 13 residues. V dropped 7 bases and J dropped 6; count of bases not matched to a gene: 9. In DNA form, the CDR3 reads TGTGCCAGCACTGCCGGGACAGAGAGCGAGCAGTACTTC. Amino acid sequence: CASTAGTESEQYF.

The rearrangement links TRBV2 to TRBJ1-1; no clear D. The CDR3 length is 13 residues. The ends were cut back, 6 bases at V and 4 bases at J, with 12 bases in the middle. Germline V lookup: CDR1 SNHLY, CDR2 FYNNEI. In DNA, the CDR3 is TGTGCCAGCAGGGTTACAGCGGGCACTGAAGCTTTCTTT. Its protein is CASRVTAGTEAFF.

The chain joins TRBV30 to TRBJ2-3; 10 bases agree with TRBD2. Germline lookup yields CDR1 GTSNPN and CDR2 SVGIG (reference sequence). J gave up 2 bases and V 0 bases, and 2 bases lay outside the gene matches. The CDR3 loop spans 15 amino acids. The CDR3 spells CAWSVAGGYTDTQYF. As DNA, the CDR3 is TGTGCCTGGAGTGTAGCGGGGGGGTACACAGATACGCAGTATTTT.

The chain combines TRBV5-6 with TRBJ2-5; TRBD2 agrees at 7 bases. The junction had 0 bases not matched to a gene; V was cut back by 0 bases and J by 1 base. The CDR3 runs 14 residues. Germline V gives CDR1 SGHDT, CDR2 YYEEEE. In nucleotides, the CDR3 is TGTGCCAGCAGCTTGGGACTAGCCCAAGAGACCCAGTACTTC. It specifies CASSLGLAQETQYF.

The chain couples TRBV7-8 to TRBJ2-1, with TRBD2 matching over 8 bases. J was trimmed by 3 bases and V by 7 bases; bases with no gene match: 8. Per the germline V gene, CDR1 is SGHVS and CDR2 is FQNEAQ. CDR3 length: 15 residues. CDR3 coding DNA: TGTGCCAGCACTCCGGGACTAGGTATCTACAATGAGCAGTTCTTC. Translating gives CASTPGLGIYNEQFF.

The chain has TRBV30 and TRBJ2-3, with D possibly TRBD2 on 6 matching bases. This CDR3 comprises 15 residues. The germline V gene encodes CDR1 GTSNPN and CDR2 SVGIG (reference sequence). The germline V and J ends were trimmed by 4 bases and 3 bases, with 17 bases remaining between them. DNA for the CDR3: TGTGCCTGGACCATTGGGGGGTACTCTACAGATACGCAGTATTTT. This encodes CAWTIGGYSTDTQYF.

The V gene is TRBV2, the J gene TRBJ2-3, with 7 nucleotides matching TRBD2. Germline trimming cut 8 bases from V and 1 base from J; bases unmatched to any gene: 9. The CDR3 runs to 15 residues. CDR1 is SNHLY and CDR2 is FYNNEI in the germline V gene. The CDR3 reads CASGGPTSRTDTQYF. The CDR3 DNA sequence: TGTGCCAGCGGCGGACCGACTAGCCGCACAGATACGCAGTATTTT.